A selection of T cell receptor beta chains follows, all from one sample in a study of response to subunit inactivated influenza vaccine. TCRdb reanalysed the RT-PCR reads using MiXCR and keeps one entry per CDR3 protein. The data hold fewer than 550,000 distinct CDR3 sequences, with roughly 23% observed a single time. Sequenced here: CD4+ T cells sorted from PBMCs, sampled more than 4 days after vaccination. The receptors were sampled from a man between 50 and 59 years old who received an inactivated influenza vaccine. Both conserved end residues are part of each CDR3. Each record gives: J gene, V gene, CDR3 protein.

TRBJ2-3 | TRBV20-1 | CSTDSGWTQYF
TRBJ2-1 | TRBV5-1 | CASSLVSGNYNEQFF
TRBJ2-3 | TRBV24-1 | CATSDFLEPTDTQYF
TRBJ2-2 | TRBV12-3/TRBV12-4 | CASSNRNTGELFF
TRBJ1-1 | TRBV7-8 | CASSSHRFGRGGTEAFF
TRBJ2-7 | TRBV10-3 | CAISTSGGSYEQYF
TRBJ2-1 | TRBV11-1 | CASSARSALNNEQFF
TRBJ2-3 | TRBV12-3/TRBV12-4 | CASSSRTPPTQYF
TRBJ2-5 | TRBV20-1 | CSAGQWDRPQETQYF
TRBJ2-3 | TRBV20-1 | CSANPRVGDTQYF
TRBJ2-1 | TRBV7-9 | CASTVAGGLVNEQFF
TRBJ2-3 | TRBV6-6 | CASGPRVDTQYF
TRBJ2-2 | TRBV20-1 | CSASSGLAGVGGELFF
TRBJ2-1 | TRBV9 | CASSSYQNEQFF
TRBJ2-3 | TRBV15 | CATSRGAITDTQYF
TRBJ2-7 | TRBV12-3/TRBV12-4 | CASRRGGLGEQYF
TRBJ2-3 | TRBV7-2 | CASRILVSTDTQYF
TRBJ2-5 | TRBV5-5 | CASSPPSGTSHQETQYF
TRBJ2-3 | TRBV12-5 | CASALGGSDTQYF
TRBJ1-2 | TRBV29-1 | CSVPRGGGRGYTF
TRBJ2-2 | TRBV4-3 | CASSQFSQGPGELFF
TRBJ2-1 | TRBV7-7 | CASSFSRGFEQFF